The entry below gives a single T cell receptor beta chain sequence along with its context. This clonotype has ten or more counts. No cognate antigen has been identified for it. One base away there is no much larger clone; base qualities are not given. These data belong to a study of response to subunit inactivated influenza vaccine (dated by TCRdb to 2017 to 2018). With respect to the entire study: The study used deep quantitative T cell receptor repertoire profiling to track responses to a trivalent subunit inactivated influenza vaccine. Overall study results and their limits: According to the authors, only a limited number of new T cells may be recruited by each seasonal influenza vaccination.

The protocol used for the library was RT-PCR. Sequencing took place on an Illumina HiSeq 2500. TCRdb trimmed the raw reads at Q25, called clones with MiXCR and kept productive beta chains. All rows with the same CDR3 protein become a single entry with the most common DNA and genes. The sample table contains more than 700,000 distinct CDR3 sequences; only one count was recorded for 21% of them. About a tenth of the sample is in the top ten clones. The junction shows trimming of 1 base on V and 2 bases on J, plus 6 bases between the germline ends. Including the terminal cysteine and phenylalanine, the CDR3 comprises 13 residues. Left in the record is the CDR3 DNA by itself, 39 bases read in frame from the first base. Based on the germline V gene (reference sequence), the CDR1 and CDR2 sequences are DFQATT and SNEGSKA.

The sequence links TRBV20-1 to TRBJ1-5, and perhaps TRBD1 as D gene, on 6 matching bases. The source was PBMCs from blood, collected about 5 days after vaccination. This sequence was found in a man aged 45 to 65 who received an inactivated influenza vaccine. Donor details come from another sample of the same person, matched by shared clones. The CDR3 has the sequence CSARGQGNQPQHF. The DNA sequence is TGCAGTGCTAGAGGACAGGGCAATCAGCCCCAGCATTTT.